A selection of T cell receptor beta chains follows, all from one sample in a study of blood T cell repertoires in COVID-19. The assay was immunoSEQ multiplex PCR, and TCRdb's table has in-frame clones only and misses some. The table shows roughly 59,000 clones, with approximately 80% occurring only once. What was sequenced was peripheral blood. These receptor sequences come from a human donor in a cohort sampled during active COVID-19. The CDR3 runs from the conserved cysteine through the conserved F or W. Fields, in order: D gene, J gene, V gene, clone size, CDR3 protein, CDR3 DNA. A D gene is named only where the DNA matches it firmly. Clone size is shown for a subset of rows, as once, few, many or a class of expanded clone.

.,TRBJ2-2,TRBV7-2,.,CASALEGWAGELFF,TGTGCCAGCGCCCTGGAGGGTTGGGCCGGGGAGCTGTTTTTT
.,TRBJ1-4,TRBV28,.,CASSFRGGGVNEKLFF,TGTGCCAGCAGTTTTCGTGGCGGAGGGGTTAATGAAAAACTGTTTTTT
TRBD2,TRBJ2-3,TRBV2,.,CASSLAGTDTQYF,TGTGCCAGCTCACTAGCGGGCACAGATACGCAGTATTTT
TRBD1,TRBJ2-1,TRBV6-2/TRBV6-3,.,CASSGTRRDRGGNEQFF,TGTGCCAGCAGCGGGACTAGGAGGGACAGGGGGGGGAATGAGCAGTTCTTC
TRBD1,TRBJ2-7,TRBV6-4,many,CASSPNPGQGNHEQYF,TGTGCCAGCAGCCCTAACCCGGGACAGGGGAACCACGAGCAGTACTTC
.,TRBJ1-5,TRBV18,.,CASSPGQSNQPQHF,TGTGCCAGCTCACCAGGGCAAAGCAATCAGCCCCAGCATTTT
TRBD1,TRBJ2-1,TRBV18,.,CASSQGVQGAYNEQFF,TGTGCCAGCTCACAGGGAGTCCAGGGGGCCTACAATGAGCAGTTCTTC
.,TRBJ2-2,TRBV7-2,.,CASSPQVATNTGELFF,TGTGCCAGCAGCCCCCAGGTGGCAACGAACACCGGGGAGCTGTTTTTT
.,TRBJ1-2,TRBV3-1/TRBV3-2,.,CASSLQDYGYTF,TGTGCCAGCAGCTTACAGGACTATGGCTACACCTTC
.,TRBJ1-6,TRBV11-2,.,CASSSETGTNSSPLHF,TGTGCCAGCAGCTCGGAAACCGGGACAAACAGTTCACCCCTCCACTTT
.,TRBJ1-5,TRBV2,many,CASRTGLSNQPQHF,TGTGCCAGCAGAACAGGGCTTAGCAATCAGCCCCAGCATTTT
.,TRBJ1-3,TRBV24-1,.,CATSVPQGFRNTIYF,TGTGCCACCAGTGTACCACAGGGATTTAGAAACACCATATATTTT
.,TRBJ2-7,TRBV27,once,CASSLSSTGVYEQYF,TGTGCCAGCAGTTTATCCTCGACAGGAGTATACGAGCAGTACTTC
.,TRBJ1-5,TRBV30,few,CAWGRGIANQPQHF,TGTGCCTGGGGCCGGGGGATCGCTAATCAGCCCCAGCATTTT
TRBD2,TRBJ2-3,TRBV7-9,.,CASQREPRDTDTQYF,TGTGCCAGTCAGCGGGAGCCCCGGGACACAGATACGCAGTATTTT
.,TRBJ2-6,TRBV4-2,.,CASLKSPGHSSGANVLTF,TGTGCCAGCCTCAAATCACCGGGACACAGCTCTGGGGCCAACGTCCTGACTTTC
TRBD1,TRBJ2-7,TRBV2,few,CASRRDRGFNEQYF,TGTGCCAGCCGCCGGGACAGGGGTTTCAACGAGCAGTACTTC
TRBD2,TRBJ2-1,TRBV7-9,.,CASSLEVGTSANEQFF,TGTGCCAGCAGCTTAGAAGTCGGGACTAGCGCCAATGAGCAGTTCTTC
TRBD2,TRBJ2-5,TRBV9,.,CASSVGTSGDQETQYF,TGTGCCAGCAGCGTAGGGACTAGCGGGGATCAAGAGACCCAGTACTTC
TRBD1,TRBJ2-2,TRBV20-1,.,CSASVGRGQSGELFF,TGCAGTGCTAGTGTGGGCAGGGGGCAGTCCGGGGAGCTGTTTTTT
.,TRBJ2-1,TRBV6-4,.,CASSEGGGQGEQFF,TGTGCCAGCAGTGAGGGCGGGGGCCAAGGGGAGCAGTTCTTC
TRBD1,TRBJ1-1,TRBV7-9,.,CASSRNNRGGFTEAFF,TGTGCCAGCAGCCGAAACAACAGGGGCGGTTTCACTGAAGCTTTCTTT
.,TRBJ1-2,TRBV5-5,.,CASSLGGSSFYGYTF,TGTGCCAGCAGCCTGGGGGGCAGCTCCTTCTATGGCTACACCTTC
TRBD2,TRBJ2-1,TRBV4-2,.,CASSLLAGGRDEQFF,TGTGCCAGCAGCCTCTTAGCGGGAGGGAGAGATGAGCAGTTCTTC
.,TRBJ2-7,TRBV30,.,CAWSRGSKVDEQYF,TGTGCCTGGAGCAGGGGATCCAAGGTCGACGAGCAGTACTTC
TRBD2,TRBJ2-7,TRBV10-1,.,CASSAGLAGDEQYF,TGCGCCAGCAGTGCGGGACTAGCGGGAGACGAGCAGTACTTC
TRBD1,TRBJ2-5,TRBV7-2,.,CASRLTGQGRKETQYF,TGTGCCAGCAGACTGACCGGACAGGGACGAAAAGAGACCCAGTACTTC
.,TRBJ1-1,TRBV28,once,CASSFRQPRAFF,TGTGCCAGCAGTTTCCGACAGCCGCGGGCTTTCTTT
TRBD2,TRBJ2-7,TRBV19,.,CASSSGTSGIYEQYF,TGTGCCAGTAGTTCCGGGACTAGCGGGATTTACGAGCAGTACTTC
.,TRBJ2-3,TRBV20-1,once,CSARPSDTQYF,TGCAGTGCGAGGCCATCAGATACGCAGTATTTT
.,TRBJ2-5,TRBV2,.,CASSEGGGTETQYF,TGTGCCAGCAGTGAAGGTGGGGGGACGGAGACCCAGTACTTC
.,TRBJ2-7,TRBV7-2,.,CASSSAPQNEQYF,TGTGCCAGCAGCTCCGCCCCGCAGAACGAGCAGTACTTC
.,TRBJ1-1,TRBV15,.,CATRPGGGTEAFF,TGTGCCACCAGACCGGGGGGGGGCACTGAAGCTTTCTTT
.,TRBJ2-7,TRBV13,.,CASSLGLSGYEQYF,TGTGCCAGCAGCTTAGGCCTTTCAGGTTACGAGCAGTACTTC
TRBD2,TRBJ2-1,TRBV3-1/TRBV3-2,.,CASSLLAGNEQFF,TGTGCCAGCAGCCTGTTAGCGGGCAATGAGCAGTTCTTC